This T cell receptor (beta chain) was sequenced in a study of long-term antiretroviral therapy in people with HIV. Germline CDR1 and CDR2: MNHEY and SVGAGI. The CDR3 runs to 13 residues. V was pared by 0 bases and J by 8 bases, with 10 bases between. Run at survey level, the immunoSEQ assay was version v3.0. Data came from immunoSEQ multiplex PCR; TCRdb stores just in-frame clones and leaves some out. The sample consists of some 19,000 clones, around 80% of them appearing once. Only one count was recorded for this clone. The clonotype was recovered from a woman aged 40 to 50 with HIV. Material: unsorted PBMCs, obtained 4.1 years after starting antiretroviral therapy. The chain joins TRBV6-5 to TRBJ1-2, with a tentative D call TRBD1 (6 bases). CDR3 sequence: CASSYSSRGGYTF. Here the CDR3 DNA reads TGTGCCAGCAGTTACTCGTCCAGGGGAGGCTACACCTTC.